This T cell receptor beta chain came from a study of T cells in Graves' hyperthyroidism and ophthalmopathy. Turning to the study itself: At the time of initial diagnosis and before any treatment, peripheral blood was collected. Study results and limitations: Ophthalmopathy prediction by the model preceded onset by a median roughly 6.3 months. Among thyroid clonotypes expanded above 0.001, most also appeared in blood.

Blood was drawn at first hyperthyroidism diagnosis, before any ophthalmopathy symptoms. A remark on this clonotype: Its antigen is still unknown. A read error may explain this, as a much larger clone is one base away. Here the CDR3 omits its conserved ending phenylalanine or tryptophan, so a read error is the likely source.

The germline V gene has CDR1 ENHRY and CDR2 SYGVKD. This CDR3 comprises 13 residues. The V and J ends lost 6 bases and 1 base, in that order; junction bases with no gene match: 2. What was amplified from RNA transcripts were TCR beta CDR3 regions. The HTBI primer set drove a first-round RT-PCR of the TCR CDR3. TCRdb re-called the multiplex PCR reads through MiXCR, storing one row per CDR3 protein. The sample lists more than 250,000 distinct CDR3 sequences; approximately 14% were seen once. This chain joins TRBV10-3 and TRBJ1-1; 7 nucleotides align to TRBD1. The sequenced material came from blood. The TCR sequence derives from a woman aged 45-65 years with Graves' hyperthyroidism that later progressed to Graves' ophthalmopathy. The CDR3 DNA reads TGTGCCATCAGGGGACAGACGAACACTGAAGCTTTCTCT. The encoded protein is CAIRGQTNTEAFS.